Described below is a single T cell receptor beta chain sequence and its context. This clone was picked up many times. This clone's antigen is unknown. Base qualities were left out, and no much larger clone turns up one base away. At the DNA level, this CDR3 is encoded by other sequences in the same sample as well. Healthy HIV-negative adults with no recently reported acute infections or vaccinations were included as donors. All donors were Caucasian adults living in Nashville, Tennessee, USA. CD4+ T cells were enriched through magnetic negative selection, after which naive cells were positively selected on CD45RA and the remaining negative fraction served as the memory subset. Blood was collected by leukapheresis, and PBMCs were isolated by Ficoll-Histopaque density gradient centrifugation and then cryopreserved in liquid nitrogen vapor phase. Analytical flow cytometry was used to check the purity and quantity of each magnetically sorted T cell population. From each sorted fraction, genomic DNA was isolated and quantified by UV absorbance on a Nanodrop 2000c.

Using the deep immunoSEQ assay, multiplex PCR amplified TCR CDR3 regions from genomic DNA. For each cell subset, the extracted genomic DNA was distributed evenly across all wells of several immunoSEQ 96-well plates, and each plate served as one replicate. Each replicate PCR for sorted subsets received around 210 ng genomic DNA, equal to roughly 29,000 T cell genomes. The purified libraries were quantified using a Qubit 3.0 fluorometer, sized with a Bioanalyzer 2100, and then quantified again using the KAPA Library Quantification kit. Each immunoSEQ 96-well plate was sequenced on its own single-read 150-cycle Illumina NextSeq 550 flow cell. In the paper's pipeline: Because only junctional sequences without quality scores were contained in the immunoSEQ output, filtering matching that applied to full-length reads could not be performed. To assign V/J genes and CDR3, sequences were annotated using PyIR, a Python wrapper for IgBLAST v1.9, with IMGT germline references. Any read was removed if the V/J assignment was weak (E-value above 1e-6), the CDR3 was missing, or the read contained stop codons, out-of-frame junctions, or ambiguous translated residues. A V3J clonotype was defined by an identical inferred V gene, J gene, and CDR3 amino acid sequence. The percentage overlap between two repertoires was calculated by dividing the number of shared unique clonotypes by the size of the smaller repertoire. Repertoire richness was assessed with RTK rarefaction, the Chao1 estimator, and Recon v2.1 estimates of unobserved clonotypes. Generation probabilities were computed with OLGA for all TCRbeta clonotypes obtained by the gDNA method from a handful of donors. Imported from immuneACCESS, the table was reduced by TCRdb to in-frame sequences with V and J called. These copies leave out some clones; in studies compared against another copy, an unresolved V gene accounts for under half, and the cause of the remainder is not known. For V, J and clone size, that table is used; D and trimming come from the DNA. The sample profile shows about 980,000 clones; approximately 80% of them were found once. In total, the top ten clones hold 1.5% of the sample.

This specimen belongs to a study of shared clonotypes between healthy human individuals (dated by TCRdb to the early 2020s). About the full investigation: Three men and two women, aged 18 to 49 years, made up the cohort. For each donor, CD4 naive and CD4 memory were each run on three plates, CD8 naive on two plates, and CD8 memory on one plate. To estimate repertoire size and how much clonotype sharing occurs between individuals, the study deeply sequenced the blood TCR repertoires of 5 or 6 healthy adults. To increase sequencing depth and limit assay-specific biases, TCR repertoire library preparation and sequencing were carried out by different laboratories using diverse techniques. Each donor's leukapheresis produced roughly between about 0.85 and 10 billion PBMCs.

Including the terminal cysteine and phenylalanine, the CDR3 comprises 13 residues. The read is trimmed to its CDR3 DNA, 39 bases read in frame from base 1. In the germline V gene, CDR1 corresponds to MNHNS and CDR2 to SASEGT. V and J lose 7 bases and 0 bases, and a span of 7 bases separates them. The investigation overall reported the following: Sampling was restricted to blood, and TCR repertoires in tissue are likely to differ from TCR repertoires in blood. Higher generation probabilities were observed for clonotypes shared by all four sorted-subset donors than for non-shared clonotypes. Incomplete sequencing was indicated by rarefaction of sorted-subset datasets, despite the large sequencing depth. Larger estimated clonotype richness was generally found for naive subsets than for memory subsets. Pairwise subsampling indicated that sequencing depth was expected to affect the degree of clonotype sharing among donors. The small number of donors limited the genetic and exposure-history diversity represented. Across a few donors, about 5% of naive CD4, roughly 3.5% of naive CD8, under 2.5% of memory CD4, and approximately 0.4% of memory CD8 clonotypes were shared.

The sequence was obtained from a man aged 18 to 30 in good health. This sequence uses TRBV6-1 and TRBJ1-5, with the D gene uncertain. The sample consisted of memory CD4+ T cells sorted from blood. Per the publication, the cell subset or site label means: CD45RA-negative fraction. CDR3 region: CASTGGSNQPQHF. The DNA reads TGTGCCAGCACTGGTGGTAGCAATCAGCCCCAGCATTTT.